The sequence of this T cell receptor beta chain was determined in a study of cytomegalovirus exposure and HLA in healthy donors. As for this clone: The antigen is unknown.

CDR1 is SGDLS, CDR2 YYNGEE, per germline. Trimming took off 2 bases at V and 3 bases at J, with 11 bases between the two ends. The CDR3 runs 15 residues. Study outcomes and limitations: One variant, a missense change in DCLRE1C, was linked in a later analysis to TCR beta V- and J-gene trimming. Altogether, 164 TCR beta chains were recorded as cytomegalovirus-associated. It was in a later analysis that TCR association rates were seen to vary by HLA locus, highest for DRB1 and lowest for HLA-C.

It was with 60 Vbeta and 13 Jbeta primers that the PCR ran. Libraries were prepared by immunoSEQ multiplex PCR; TCRdb keeps only in-frame clonotypes and omits some of them. The table lists around 150,000 clones, over 70% of them singletons. The chain employs TRBV9 and TRBJ2-2; D is possibly TRBD2 (5 bases). The sample was PBMCs. The TCR sequence derives from a man younger than 40 in good health and CMV-seronegative. CDR3 nucleotides: TGTGCCAGCAGCGTGGGAAATAGCGACACCGGGGAGCTGTTTTTT. Residues: CASSVGNSDTGELFF.